This T cell receptor (beta chain) is drawn from a study of blood T cells in healthy people across ages. Study-wide context: Template switching retrieved approximately one barcoded beta molecule for each two T cells.

On this clonotype itself: Antigen: not known.

Broader study findings: Significant beta diversity loss was already apparent by age around 36, declining roughly linearly. There were more naive CD4+ cells and higher diversity in long-lived donors than in aged donors.

This CDR3 spans 22 amino acids. V shed 3 bases, J shed 4 bases, and the junction held 25 bases outside the gene matches. Germline V gives CDR1 SGHVS, CDR2 FQNEAQ. Next came a second PCR, run for roughly 6 to 11 cycles, which used a sample-barcoded 5' primer along with a J-beta primer mix. Each of the cDNA molecules was tagged by a template-switch adaptor with 12 random nucleotides. Each CDR3 protein gets one entry after TCRdb re-called the 5' RACE reads with MiXCR. The sample shows about 1 million distinct CDR3 sequences, over 35% of them seen only once. Sequencing used blood. The chain links TRBV7-8 to TRBJ1-3, with 9 bases that match TRBD1. The TCR comes from a woman aged 55-69 years in good health. The CDR3 region is CASSFSSFPGQGTTGPGNTIYF. DNA of the CDR3: TGTGCCAGCAGCTTCTCCTCCTTCCCGGGACAGGGAACGACAGGGCCCGGAAACACCATATATTTT.